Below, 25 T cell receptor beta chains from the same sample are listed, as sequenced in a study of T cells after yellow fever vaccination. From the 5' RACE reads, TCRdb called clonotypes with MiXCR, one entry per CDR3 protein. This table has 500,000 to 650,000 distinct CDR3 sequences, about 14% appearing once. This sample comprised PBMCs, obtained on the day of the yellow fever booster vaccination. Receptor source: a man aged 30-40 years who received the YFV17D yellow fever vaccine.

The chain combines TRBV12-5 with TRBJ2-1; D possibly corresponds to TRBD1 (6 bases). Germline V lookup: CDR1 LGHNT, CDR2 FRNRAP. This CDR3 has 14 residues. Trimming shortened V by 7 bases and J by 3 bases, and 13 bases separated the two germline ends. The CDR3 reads CASAPGQSYNEQFF. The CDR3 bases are TGTGCTAGTGCCCCGGGACAAAGCTACAATGAGCAGTTCTTC.

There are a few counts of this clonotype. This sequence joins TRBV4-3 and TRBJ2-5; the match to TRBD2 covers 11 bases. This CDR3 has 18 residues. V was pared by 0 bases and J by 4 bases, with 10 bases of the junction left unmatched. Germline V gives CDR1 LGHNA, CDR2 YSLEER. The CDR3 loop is CASSQDSPGTSGAETQYF. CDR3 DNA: TGCGCCAGCAGCCAAGATAGCCCCGGGACTAGCGGAGCAGAGACCCAGTACTTC.

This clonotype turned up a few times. DNA of the CDR3: TGTGCCAGCAGCTTGTATCCGGAAACCTACGAGCAGTACTTC. Encoded protein: CASSLYPETYEQYF. This chain joins TRBV5-6 and TRBJ2-7, with D unclear. CDR3 size: 14 residues. Trimming cost V 1 base and J 2 bases, with 10 bases left between them. CDR1 SGHDT and CDR2 YYEEEE come from the germline V gene.

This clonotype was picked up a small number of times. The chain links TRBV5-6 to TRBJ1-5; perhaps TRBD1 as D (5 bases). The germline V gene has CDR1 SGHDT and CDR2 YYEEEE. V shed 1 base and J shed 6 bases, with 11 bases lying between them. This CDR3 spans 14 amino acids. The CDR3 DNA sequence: TGTGCCAGCAGCTTGTACAGGTCTCTTCAGCCCCAGCATTTT. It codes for CASSLYRSLQPQHF. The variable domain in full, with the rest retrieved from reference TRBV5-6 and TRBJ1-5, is DAGVTQSPTHLIKTRGQQVTLRCSPKSGHDTVSWYQQALGQGPQFIFQYYEEEERQRGNFPDRFSGHQFPNYSSELNVNALLLGDSALYLCASSLYRSLQPQHFGDGTRLSIL.

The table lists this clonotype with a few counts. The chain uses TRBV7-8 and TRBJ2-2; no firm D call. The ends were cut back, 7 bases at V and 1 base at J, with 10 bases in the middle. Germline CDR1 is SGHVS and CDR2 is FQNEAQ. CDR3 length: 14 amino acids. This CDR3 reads CASTLLGNTGELFF. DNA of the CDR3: TGTGCCAGCACCCTATTGGGGAACACCGGGGAGCTGTTTTTT.

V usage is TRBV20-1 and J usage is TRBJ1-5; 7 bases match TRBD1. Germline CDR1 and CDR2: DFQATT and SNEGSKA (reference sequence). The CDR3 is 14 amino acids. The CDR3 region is CFASFGTVNQPQHF. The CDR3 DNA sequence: TGCTTTGCTAGTTTCGGGACAGTCAATCAGCCCCAGCATTTT.

CDR3 sequence reads: CASSLQGNIYEQYF. As DNA, the CDR3 is TGTGCCAGCAGCCTCCAGGGAAATATCTACGAGCAGTACTTC. The chain is built from TRBV5-4 and TRBJ2-7, with a possible D match to TRBD1 (5 bases). Germline-derived CDR1 and CDR2 are SGHNT and YYREEE (reference sequence). V was pared by 4 bases and J by 3 bases, with 14 bases between. CDR3 length: 14 residues.

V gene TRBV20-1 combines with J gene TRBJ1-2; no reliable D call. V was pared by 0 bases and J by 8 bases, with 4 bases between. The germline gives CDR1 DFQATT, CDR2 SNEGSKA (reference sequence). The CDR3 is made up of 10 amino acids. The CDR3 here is CSARDGGYTF. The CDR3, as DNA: TGCAGTGCTAGAGATGGAGGCTACACCTTC.

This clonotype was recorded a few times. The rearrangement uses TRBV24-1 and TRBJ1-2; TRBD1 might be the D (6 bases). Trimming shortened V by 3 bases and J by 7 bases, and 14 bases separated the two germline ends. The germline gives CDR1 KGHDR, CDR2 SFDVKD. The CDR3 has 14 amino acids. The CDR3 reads CATSDRQALGGYTF. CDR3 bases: TGTGCCACCAGTGATCGACAGGCCCTCGGTGGCTACACCTTC.

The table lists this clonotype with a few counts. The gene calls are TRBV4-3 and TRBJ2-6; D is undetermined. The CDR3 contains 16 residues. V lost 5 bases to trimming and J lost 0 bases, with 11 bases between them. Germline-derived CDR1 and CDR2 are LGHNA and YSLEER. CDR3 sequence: CASSAKRVSGANVLTF. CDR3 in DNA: TGCGCCAGCAGCGCGAAGCGAGTCTCTGGGGCCAACGTCCTGACTTTC.

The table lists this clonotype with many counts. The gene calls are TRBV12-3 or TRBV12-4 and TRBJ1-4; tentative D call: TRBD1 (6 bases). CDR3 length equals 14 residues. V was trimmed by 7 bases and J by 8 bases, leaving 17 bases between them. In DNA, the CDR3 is TGTGCCAGCACCTCACAGGGTCTAAAAGAAAAACTGTTTTTT. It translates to CASTSQGLKEKLFF.

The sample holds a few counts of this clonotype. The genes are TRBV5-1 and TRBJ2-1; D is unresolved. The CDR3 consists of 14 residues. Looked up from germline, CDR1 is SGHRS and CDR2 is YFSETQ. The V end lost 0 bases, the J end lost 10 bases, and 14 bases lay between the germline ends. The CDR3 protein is CASSLGTGDGEQFF. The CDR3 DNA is TGCGCCAGCAGCTTGGGTACTGGAGACGGGGAGCAGTTCTTC.

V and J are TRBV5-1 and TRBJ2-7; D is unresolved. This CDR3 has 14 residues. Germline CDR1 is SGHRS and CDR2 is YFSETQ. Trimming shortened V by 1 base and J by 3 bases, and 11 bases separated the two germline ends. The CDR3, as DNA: TGCGCCAGCAGCTTGTTTGTCAGGAACTACGAGCAGTACTTC. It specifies CASSLFVRNYEQYF.

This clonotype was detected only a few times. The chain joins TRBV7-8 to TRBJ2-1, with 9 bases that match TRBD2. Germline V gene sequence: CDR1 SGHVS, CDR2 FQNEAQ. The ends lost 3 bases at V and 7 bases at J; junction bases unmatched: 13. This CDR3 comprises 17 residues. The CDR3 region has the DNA TGTGCCAGCAGCTTCCCCCTGCGGGAGGGAGGCATTAATGAGCAGTTCTTC. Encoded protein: CASSFPLREGGINEQFF.

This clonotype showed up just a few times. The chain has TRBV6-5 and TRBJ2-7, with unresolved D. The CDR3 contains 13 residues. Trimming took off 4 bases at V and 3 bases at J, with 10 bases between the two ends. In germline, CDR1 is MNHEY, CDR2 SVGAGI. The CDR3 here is CASSLTPNYEQYF. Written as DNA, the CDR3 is TGTGCCAGCAGTTTGACTCCAAACTACGAGCAGTACTTC.

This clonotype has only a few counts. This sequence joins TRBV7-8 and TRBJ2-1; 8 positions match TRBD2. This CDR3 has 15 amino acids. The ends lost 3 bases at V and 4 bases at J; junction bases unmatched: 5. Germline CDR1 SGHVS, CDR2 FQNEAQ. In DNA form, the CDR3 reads TGTGCCAGCAGCTTGACGGGACTAGTGTACAATGAGCAGTTCTTC. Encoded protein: CASSLTGLVYNEQFF.

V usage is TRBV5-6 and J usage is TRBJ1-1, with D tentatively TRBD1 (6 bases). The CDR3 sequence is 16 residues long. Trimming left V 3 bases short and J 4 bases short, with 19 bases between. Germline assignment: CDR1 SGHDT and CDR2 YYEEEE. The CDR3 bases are TGTGCCAGCAGCTCCAGATTACAGGGATTGGGCACTGAAGCTTTCTTT. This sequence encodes CASSSRLQGLGTEAFF. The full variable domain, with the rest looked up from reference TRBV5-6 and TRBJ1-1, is DAGVTQSPTHLIKTRGQQVTLRCSPKSGHDTVSWYQQALGQGPQFIFQYYEEEERQRGNFPDRFSGHQFPNYSSELNVNALLLGDSALYLCASSSRLQGLGTEAFFGQGTRLTVV.

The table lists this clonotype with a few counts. In DNA form, the CDR3 reads TGCGCCAGCAGAGCGGGACTAGCGACAGATACGCAGTATTTT. Its translation: CASRAGLATDTQYF. The J gene is TRBJ2-3, the V gene TRBV5-1; 10 bases are a match to TRBD2. In germline, CDR1 is SGHRS, CDR2 YFSETQ. V dropped 5 bases and J dropped 3; count of bases not matched to a gene: 3. The length of the CDR3 is 14 residues.

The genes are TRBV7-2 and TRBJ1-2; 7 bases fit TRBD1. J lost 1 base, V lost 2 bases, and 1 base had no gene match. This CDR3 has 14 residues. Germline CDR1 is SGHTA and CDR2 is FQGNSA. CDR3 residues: CASSLRGHNYGYTF. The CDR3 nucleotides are TGTGCCAGCAGCTTAAGGGGGCATAACTATGGCTACACCTTC.

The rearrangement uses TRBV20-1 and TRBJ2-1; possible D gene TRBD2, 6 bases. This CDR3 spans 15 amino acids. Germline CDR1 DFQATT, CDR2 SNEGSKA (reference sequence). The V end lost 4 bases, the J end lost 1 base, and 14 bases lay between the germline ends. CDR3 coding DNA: TGCAGTGCTAAATCGACTAGTCGGTCCTACAATGAGCAGTTCTTC. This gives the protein CSAKSTSRSYNEQFF.

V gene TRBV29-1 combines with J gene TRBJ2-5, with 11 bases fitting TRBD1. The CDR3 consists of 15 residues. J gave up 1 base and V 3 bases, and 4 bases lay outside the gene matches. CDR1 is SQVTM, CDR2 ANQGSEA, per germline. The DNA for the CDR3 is TGCAGCGTTGAGGGGACAGGGGGGTCCCAAGAGACCCAGTACTTC. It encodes CSVEGTGGSQETQYF.

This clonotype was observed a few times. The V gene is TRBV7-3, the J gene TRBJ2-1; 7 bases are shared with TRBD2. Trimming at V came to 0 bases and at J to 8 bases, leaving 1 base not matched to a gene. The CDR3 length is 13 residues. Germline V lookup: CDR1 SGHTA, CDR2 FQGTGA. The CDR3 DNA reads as TGTGCCAGCAGCTTAACAGCGGGATATGAGCAGTTCTTC. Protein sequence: CASSLTAGYEQFF.

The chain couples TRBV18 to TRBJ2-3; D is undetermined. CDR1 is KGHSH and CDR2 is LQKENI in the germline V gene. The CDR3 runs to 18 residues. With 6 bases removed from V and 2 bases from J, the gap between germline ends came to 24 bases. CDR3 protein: CASSPRAKRLWNTDTQYF. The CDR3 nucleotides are TGTGCCAGCTCTCCCCGAGCCAAGAGACTCTGGAACACAGATACGCAGTATTTT.

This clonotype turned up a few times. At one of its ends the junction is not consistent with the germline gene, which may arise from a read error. The CDR3 DNA follows: TGTGCCAGCAGTTACTCGCTTAGCGGAAAGGGTGCGGACTTC. Protein: CASSYSLSGKGADF. The chain recombines TRBV6-5 with TRBJ2-5; maybe TRBD2 (6 bases). The CDR3 sequence is 14 residues long. CDR1 is MNHEY, CDR2 SVGAGI, per germline.

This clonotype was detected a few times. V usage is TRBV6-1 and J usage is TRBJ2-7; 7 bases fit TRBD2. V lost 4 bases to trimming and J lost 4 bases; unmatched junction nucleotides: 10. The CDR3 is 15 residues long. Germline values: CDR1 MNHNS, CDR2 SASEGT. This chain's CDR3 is CASSGTSVLQYEQYF. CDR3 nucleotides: TGTGCCAGCAGTGGGACTAGTGTTTTACAGTACGAGCAGTACTTC.